These 21 T cell receptor beta chains came from one sample sequenced in a study of blood T cell repertoires in COVID-19. Profiled with immunoSEQ multiplex PCR; TCRdb holds only in-frame clones, not every one. The sample lists more than 200,000 clones, 85% to 90% occurring once. Sequencing used peripheral blood. The receptors here all came from a woman between 45 and 65 years old with COVID-19, enrolled during active disease.

DNA of the CDR3: TGTGCCAGCAGCCCGACCCCAGACGGGGGGGCGTACGAGCAGTACTTC. The encoded protein is CASSPTPDGGAYEQYF. The chain combines TRBV3-1 (or the pseudogene TRBV3-2) with TRBJ2-7; TRBD2 matches 8 bases. Germline trimming cut 4 bases from V and 4 bases from J; bases unmatched to any gene: 12. This CDR3 is built from 16 residues. Germline loops: CDR1 LGHDT, CDR2 YNNKEL (reference sequence).

The gene calls are TRBV10-1 and TRBJ2-1; D is possibly TRBD1 (5 bases). Deletions cut 4 bases from V and 4 bases from J, with 14 bases between. In germline, CDR1 is WNHNN, CDR2 SYGVQD (reference sequence). The CDR3 contains 15 residues. This chain's CDR3 is CASSGGQGAYNEQFF. DNA of the CDR3: TGCGCCAGCAGTGGAGGTCAAGGGGCTTACAATGAGCAGTTCTTC.

The CDR3, as DNA: TGTGCCAGCAGCAAAGGTCAGGGTTTAAACTATGGCTACACCTTC. Translated, it gives CASSKGQGLNYGYTF. V usage is TRBV21-1 and J usage is TRBJ1-2; TRBD1 reflects the table's D call only, with no check against the DNA. TRBV21-1 is shown as a pseudogene. This CDR3 has 15 amino acids.

The chain recombines TRBV27 with TRBJ2-1; weak D call: TRBD2 (5 bases). The CDR3 runs 12 residues. Germline CDR1 and CDR2: MNHEY and SMNVEV (reference sequence). V was shortened by 6 bases and J by 12 bases, with 15 bases between the two germline ends. In DNA, the CDR3 is TGTGCCAGCAGGGGCGGGCAGGACGGGCAGTTCTTC. Translating it yields CASRGGQDGQFF.

This chain connects TRBV27 to TRBJ1-1; TRBD1 might be the D (5 bases). Trimming pared 5 bases from V and 3 bases from J, leaving 10 bases between. The CDR3 consists of 13 residues. Per germline, CDR1 MNHEY and CDR2 SMNVEV (reference sequence). CDR3 DNA: TGTGCCAGCAGTGGGCGGGACTACACTGAAGCTTTCTTT. It codes for CASSGRDYTEAFF.

The chain couples TRBV10-3 to TRBJ2-2; 10 positions match TRBD2. Germline assignment: CDR1 ENHRY and CDR2 SYGVKD. Trimming removed 6 bases from V and 1 base from J; junction bases left unmatched: 5. CDR3 length: 16 amino acids. CDR3 sequence reads: CAIRKLAGVNTGELFF. CDR3 bases: TGTGCCATCAGAAAGCTAGCGGGGGTGAACACCGGGGAGCTGTTTTTT.

The J gene is TRBJ1-4, the V gene TRBV2; D remains unclear. Germline lookup yields CDR1 SNHLY and CDR2 FYNNEI. The length of the CDR3 is 11 residues. The V and J ends lost 7 bases and 8 bases respectively, with 8 bases between them. CDR3 region: CASKVGEKLFF. Here the CDR3 DNA reads TGTGCCAGCAAGGTCGGGGAAAAACTGTTTTTT.

This clone was observed once. V usage is TRBV6-2 or TRBV6-3 and J usage is TRBJ1-1; D may be TRBD1 (5 bases). The CDR3 has 18 amino acids. V was pared by 0 bases and J by 0 bases, with 17 bases between. Looked up from germline, CDR1 is MNHEY and CDR2 is SVGEGT. CDR3: CASSYSRSGAGMNTEAFF. In nucleotides, the CDR3 is TGTGCCAGCAGTTACTCGAGATCCGGGGCGGGGATGAACACTGAAGCTTTCTTT.

The rearrangement joins TRBV5-4 to TRBJ2-1; D is possibly TRBD2 (6 bases). Trimming removed 4 bases at V and 6 bases at J, with 8 bases between. Germline V gives CDR1 SGHNT, CDR2 YYREEE (reference sequence). The CDR3 is made up of 12 amino acids. CDR3 sequence (DNA): TGTGCCAGCAGCATCGGGGGCAATGAGCAGTTCTTC. Its protein product is CASSIGGNEQFF.

This clone was counted between two and nine times. The J gene is TRBJ2-2, the V gene TRBV6-6; D gene ambiguous. Trimming cost V 5 bases and J 5 bases, with 9 bases left between them. The CDR3 spans 13 residues. Germline CDR1 MNHNY, CDR2 SVGAGI (reference sequence). The chain's CDR3 is CASSPLTTGELFF. The CDR3 DNA follows: TGTGCCAGCAGTCCGCTTACTACCGGGGAGCTGTTTTTT.

This sequence joins TRBV3-1 (or the pseudogene TRBV3-2) and TRBJ2-5; maybe TRBD1 (6 bases). There are 13 residues in the CDR3. Trimming cost V 5 bases and J 7 bases, with 14 bases left between them. In germline, CDR1 is LGHDT, CDR2 YNNKEL (reference sequence). The CDR3: CASSTGPQGTQYF. CDR3 nucleotide sequence: TGTGCCAGCAGCACCGGGCCACAGGGGACCCAGTACTTC.

The chain links TRBV7-9 to TRBJ2-3; D gene unclear. Germline values: CDR1 SEHNR, CDR2 FQNEAQ (reference sequence). The CDR3 is 14 residues long. V was pared by 1 base and J by 3 bases, with 8 bases between. CDR3 in amino acids: CASSLDSRTDTQYF. The CDR3 nucleotides are TGTGCCAGCAGCTTAGACAGTCGAACAGATACGCAGTATTTT.

This clone was observed a single time. This sequence joins TRBV10-1 and TRBJ2-2; D is possibly TRBD2 (5 bases). This CDR3 comprises 12 residues. Trimming took 4 bases from V and 6 from J, leaving 6 bases between them. CDR1 is WNHNN and CDR2 is SYGVQD in the germline V gene (reference sequence). In DNA, the CDR3 is TGCGCCAGCAGTGCGAGGGCCGGGGAGCTGTTTTTT. Residues: CASSARAGELFF.

The chain recombines TRBV5-1 with TRBJ1-6, with D perhaps TRBD1 (5 bases). With 0 bases removed from V and 9 bases from J, the gap between germline ends came to 10 bases. CDR1 and CDR2 from the germline V gene are SGHRS and YFSETQ. This CDR3 is built from 14 residues. CDR3 sequence: CASSLETGLSPLHF. DNA of the CDR3: TGCGCCAGCAGCTTGGAAACAGGCCTTTCACCCCTCCACTTT.

A few counts support this clone. The J gene is TRBJ1-1, the V gene TRBV27; D ambiguous. Trimming took off 5 bases at V and 3 bases at J, with 13 bases between the two ends. Germline V gives CDR1 MNHEY, CDR2 SMNVEV (reference sequence). This CDR3 has 14 amino acids. The DNA for the CDR3 is TGTGCCAGCAGTCGCCACGACACATACACTGAAGCTTTCTTT. As protein: CASSRHDTYTEAFF.

The V gene is TRBV7-9, the J gene TRBJ1-1; D is undetermined. Germline CDR1 SEHNR, CDR2 FQNEAQ (reference sequence). The CDR3 length is 13 residues. V was clipped by 6 bases and J by 0 bases, with 8 bases between them. The CDR3 sequence is CASRSGLNTEAFF. The CDR3 DNA is TGTGCCAGCAGATCGGGGTTGAACACTGAAGCTTTCTTT.

DNA of the CDR3: TGTGCCAGCAGTCCCAGGGTCTATGGCTACACCTTC. This sequence encodes CASSPRVYGYTF. The chain combines TRBV2 with TRBJ1-2, with D tentatively TRBD1 (5 bases). The CDR3 has 12 amino acids. The V end lost 5 bases, the J end lost 4 bases, and 8 bases lay between the germline ends. Germline V CDR1 and CDR2: SNHLY, FYNNEI.

The chain employs TRBV30 and TRBJ2-5; 7 positions agree with TRBD2. The CDR3 contains 12 residues. V trimming: 2 bases; J trimming: 5 bases; junction bases outside the gene matches: 2. Germline-derived CDR1 and CDR2 are GTSNPN and SVGIG (reference sequence). CDR3 residues: CAWSIGGETQYF. CDR3 coding DNA: TGTGCCTGGAGTATCGGGGGGGAGACCCAGTACTTC.

This clone has just a few counts. This chain joins TRBV5-8 and TRBJ2-3; TRBD2 agrees at 12 bases. The CDR3 has 18 residues. Germline V gives CDR1 SGHTS, CDR2 YDEGEE. Trimming took 0 bases from V and 0 from J; bases not matched to a gene: 5. CDR3 coding DNA: TGTGCCAGCAGCTTGGGACTAGCGGGGGACCGAAGCACAGATACGCAGTATTTT. Translating gives CASSLGLAGDRSTDTQYF.

This clone was counted between two and nine times. In DNA form, the CDR3 reads TGTGCCAGCAGAACTCAGGGGGCGGGCGGCTACACCTTC. The encoded protein is CASRTQGAGGYTF. V and J are TRBV12-3 or TRBV12-4 and TRBJ1-2, with 8 bases aligning to TRBD1. V lost 6 bases to trimming and J lost 8 bases; unmatched junction nucleotides: 8. The CDR3 consists of 13 residues.

The V gene is TRBV4-2, the J gene TRBJ2-6; 10 nucleotides line up with TRBD1. V lost 3 bases, J lost 0 bases, and 8 bases stayed unmatched. The CDR3 spans 19 residues. The germline gives CDR1 LGHNA, CDR2 YNFKEQ. The CDR3 loop is CASSHSSTGGLSGANVLTF. The CDR3 region has the DNA TGTGCCAGCAGCCACAGTTCGACAGGGGGCCTCTCTGGGGCCAACGTCCTGACTTTC.